This T cell receptor (beta chain) comes out of a study of a mutant IDH1 vaccine in newly diagnosed glioma. As for the study in general: Patients received vaccination from 4-6 weeks after radiotherapy alone, or with temozolomide cycles. Antecedent treatment encompassed radiotherapy, temozolomide, or their combination; the majority received both.

Time point specified: week 23, last vaccination. Mutant IDH1 20-mer peptide, at 300 ug, made up each vaccine dose, with topical imiquimod. Only in-frame clones appear in the TCRdb table, and some are missing; sequencing was by immunoSEQ multiplex PCR. Seen here are about 65,000 clones, roughly 81% observed once, and the top ten hold 4%. Findings of the study overall: Patients mounted vaccine-induced immune responses in 90% to 95% of cases.

A note on this clone: The target antigen is unknown.

The germline V gene encodes CDR1 MNHEY and CDR2 SMNVEV (reference sequence). The CDR3 spans 14 residues. The ends were cut back, 2 bases at V and 3 bases at J, with 8 bases in the middle. The source material was PBMCs, sampled from a glioma patient whose treatment included an IDH1 peptide vaccine. The genes are TRBV27 and TRBJ1-5; D may be TRBD1 (5 bases). This clonotype was sampled from a man aged 25-40 years with glioma. Here the CDR3 reads CASSLRGVNQPQHF. CDR3 in DNA: TGTGCCAGCAGTTTAAGGGGTGTCAATCAGCCCCAGCATTTT.